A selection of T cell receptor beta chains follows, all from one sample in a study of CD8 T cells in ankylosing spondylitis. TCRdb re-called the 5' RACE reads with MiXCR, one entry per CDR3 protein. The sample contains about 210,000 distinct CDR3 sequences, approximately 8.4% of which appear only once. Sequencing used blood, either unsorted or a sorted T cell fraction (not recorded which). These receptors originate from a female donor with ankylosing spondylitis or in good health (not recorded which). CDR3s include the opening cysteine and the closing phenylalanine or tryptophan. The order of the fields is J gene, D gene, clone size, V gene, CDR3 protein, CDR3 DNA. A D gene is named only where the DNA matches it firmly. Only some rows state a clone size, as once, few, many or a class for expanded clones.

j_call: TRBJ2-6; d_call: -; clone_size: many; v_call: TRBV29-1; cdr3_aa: CSVAEVLLSGANVLTF; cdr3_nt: TGCAGCGTTGCGGAGGTACTCCTCTCTGGGGCCAACGTCCTGACTTTC
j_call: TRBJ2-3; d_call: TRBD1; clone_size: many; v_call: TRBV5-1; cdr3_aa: CASRFLDRAPDTQYF; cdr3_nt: TGCGCCAGCAGATTCCTTGACAGGGCCCCAGATACGCAGTATTTT
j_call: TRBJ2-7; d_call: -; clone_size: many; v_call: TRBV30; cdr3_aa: CAWSPRRGVSYEQYF; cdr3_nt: TGTGCCTGGAGCCCTCGACGGGGAGTGTCCTACGAGCAGTACTTC
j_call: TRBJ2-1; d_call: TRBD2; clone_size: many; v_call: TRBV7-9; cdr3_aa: CASSLLAGAPNEQFF; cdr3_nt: TGTGCCAGCAGCTTACTAGCGGGAGCGCCCAATGAGCAGTTCTTC
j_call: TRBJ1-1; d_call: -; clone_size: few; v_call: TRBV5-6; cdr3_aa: CASSLRFGDSSLPEAFF; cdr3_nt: TGTGCCAGCAGTTTGAGGTTCGGGGATTCGTCGCTCCCTGAAGCTTTCTTT
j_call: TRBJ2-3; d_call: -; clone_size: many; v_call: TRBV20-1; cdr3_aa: CSAVRDGPTDTQYF; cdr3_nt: TGCAGTGCGGTCCGGGACGGTCCCACAGATACGCAGTATTTT
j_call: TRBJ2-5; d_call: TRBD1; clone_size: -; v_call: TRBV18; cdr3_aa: CASSSRQGGRIETQYF; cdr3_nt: TGTGCCAGCTCATCCCGACAGGGGGGCAGGATAGAGACCCAGTACTTC
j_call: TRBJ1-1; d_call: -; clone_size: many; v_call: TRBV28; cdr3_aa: CASSLEGKYTEAFF; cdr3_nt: TGTGCCAGCAGTTTAGAGGGGAAGTACACTGAAGCTTTCTTT
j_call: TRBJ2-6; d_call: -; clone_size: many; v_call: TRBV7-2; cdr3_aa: CASSLVAGWSGANVLTF; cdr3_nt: TGTGCCAGCAGCTTAGTGGCGGGTTGGTCTGGGGCCAACGTCCTGACTTTC
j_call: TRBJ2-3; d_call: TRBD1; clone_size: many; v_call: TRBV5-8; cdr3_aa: CASSVRQGADTQYF; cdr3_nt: TGTGCCAGCAGCGTTCGACAGGGCGCAGATACGCAGTATTTT
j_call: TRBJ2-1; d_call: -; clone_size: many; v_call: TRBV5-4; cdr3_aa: CASSWGRGRRSNEQFF; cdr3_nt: TGTGCCAGCAGCTGGGGGCGGGGAAGAAGGAGCAATGAGCAGTTCTTC
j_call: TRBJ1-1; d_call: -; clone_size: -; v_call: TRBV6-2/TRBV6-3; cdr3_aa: CASSYSSRGRAEAFF; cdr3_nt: TGTGCCAGCAGTTACTCGAGTCGGGGGAGGGCTGAAGCTTTCTTT
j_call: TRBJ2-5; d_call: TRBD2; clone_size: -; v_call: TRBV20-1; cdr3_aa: CSARDLSGRPKETQYF; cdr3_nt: TGCAGTGCTAGAGATTTGAGCGGGAGGCCGAAAGAGACCCAGTACTTC
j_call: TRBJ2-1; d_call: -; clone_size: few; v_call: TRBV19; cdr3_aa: CASSSSRLGSYNEQFF; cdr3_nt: TGTGCCAGTAGTTCTTCTCGACTAGGGTCCTACAATGAGCAGTTCTTC
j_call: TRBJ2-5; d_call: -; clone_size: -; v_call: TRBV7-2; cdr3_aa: CASSLGFQETQYF; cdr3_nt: TGTGCCAGCAGCTTAGGCTTCCAAGAGACCCAGTACTTC
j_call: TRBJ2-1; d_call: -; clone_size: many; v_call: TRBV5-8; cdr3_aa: CASSFVEEQFF; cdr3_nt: TGTGCCAGCAGCTTTGTAGAAGAGCAGTTCTTC
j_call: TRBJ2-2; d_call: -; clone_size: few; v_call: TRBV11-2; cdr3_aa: CASSPDRNTGELFF; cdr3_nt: TGTGCCAGCAGCCCGGACAGGAACACCGGGGAGCTGTTTTTT
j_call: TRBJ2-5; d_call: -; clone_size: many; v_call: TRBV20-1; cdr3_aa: CSAMSPGTKYETQYF; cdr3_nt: TGCAGTGCTATGTCTCCCGGGACAAAGTACGAGACCCAGTACTTC
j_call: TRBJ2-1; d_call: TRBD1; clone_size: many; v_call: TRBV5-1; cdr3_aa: CASSLDGTGHNEQFF; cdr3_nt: TGCGCCAGCAGCTTGGATGGGACAGGGCACAATGAGCAGTTCTTC
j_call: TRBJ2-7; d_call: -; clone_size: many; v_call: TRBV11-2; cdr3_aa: CASSYHRDDQYEQYF; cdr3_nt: TGTGCCAGCAGCTACCACCGGGACGACCAGTACGAGCAGTACTTC
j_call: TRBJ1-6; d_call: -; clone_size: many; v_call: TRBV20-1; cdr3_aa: CSARGVLNSPLHF; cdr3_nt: TGCAGTGCTAGGGGCGTACTTAATTCACCCCTCCACTTT
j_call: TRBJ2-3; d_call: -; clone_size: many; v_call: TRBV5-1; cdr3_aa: CASSKGLGRDTQYF; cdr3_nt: TGCGCCAGCAGCAAGGGCCTCGGACGGGATACGCAGTATTTT
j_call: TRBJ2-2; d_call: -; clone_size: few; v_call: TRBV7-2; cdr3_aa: CASSLGDSSTGELFF; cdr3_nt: TGTGCCAGCAGCTTAGGGGACTCTTCCACCGGGGAGCTGTTTTTT
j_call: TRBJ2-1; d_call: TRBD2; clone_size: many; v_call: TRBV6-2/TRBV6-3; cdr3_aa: CASRASGRRNNEQFF; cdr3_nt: TGTGCCAGCAGGGCCAGCGGGAGAAGGAACAATGAGCAGTTCTTC
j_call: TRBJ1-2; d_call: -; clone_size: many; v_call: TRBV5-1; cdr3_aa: CASSSNTPLAYGYTF; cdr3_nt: TGCGCCAGCAGCTCCAACACCCCGTTAGCCTATGGCTACACCTTC
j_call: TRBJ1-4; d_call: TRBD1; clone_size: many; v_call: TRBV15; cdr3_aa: CATSRLKGQGVF; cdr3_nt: TGTGCCACCAGCAGGCTCAAGGGACAGGGGGTTTTT
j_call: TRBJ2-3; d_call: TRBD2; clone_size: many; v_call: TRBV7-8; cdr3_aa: CASSFNSGNTDTQYF; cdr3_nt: TGTGCCAGCAGCTTTAATAGCGGGAACACAGATACGCAGTATTTT
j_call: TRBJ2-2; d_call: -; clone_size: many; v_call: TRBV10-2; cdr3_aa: CASLGGDGTGELFF; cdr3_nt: TGCGCCAGCTTGGGGGGAGACGGCACCGGGGAGCTGTTTTTT
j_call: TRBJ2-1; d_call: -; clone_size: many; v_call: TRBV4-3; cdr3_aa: CASSQDPNWHDNEQFF; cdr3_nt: TGCGCCAGCAGCCAAGATCCAAACTGGCACGACAATGAGCAGTTCTTC
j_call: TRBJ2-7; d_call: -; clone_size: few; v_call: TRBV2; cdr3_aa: CASSVLAREAEQYF; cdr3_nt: TGTGCCAGCAGTGTTCTAGCCAGGGAAGCCGAGCAGTACTTC
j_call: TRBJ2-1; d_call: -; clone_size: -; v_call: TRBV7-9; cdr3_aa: CASSTTGRSREQFF; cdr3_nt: TGTGCCAGCAGCACGACGGGACGTTCTAGAGAGCAGTTCTTC